This TCR beta chain appears in the sequencing data of a study of T cell responses to AZD1222 COVID-19 vaccine. Study results and caveats: Clonal diversity was possibly underestimated, and the donors were mostly white British, with more females. The CD4 TCRs associated with vaccination extended across spike and predominated at 160-218 and 743-854.

Worth noting for this clone: The antigen remains undetermined.

Recipients boosted at about 4 weeks or about 12 weeks are pooled. Assay used: immunoSEQ multiplex PCR; TCRdb lists only in-frame clones, some missing. The sample has more than 90,000 clones; around 84% are singletons. The V and J ends lost 10 bases and 7 bases respectively, with 19 bases between them. The CDR3 is made up of 14 amino acids. Per germline, CDR1 LNHDA and CDR2 SQIVND (reference sequence). This chain joins TRBV19 and TRBJ2-2; D possibly corresponds to TRBD2 (5 bases). Sequenced here: peripheral blood, sampled 28 days after the second AZD1222 dose. The TCR originated in an adult who received the AZD1222 COVID-19 vaccine. CDR3: CATSEGPEGGELFF. The DNA for the CDR3 is TGTGCCACCTCGGAAGGCCCCGAGGGCGGGGAGCTGTTTTTT.